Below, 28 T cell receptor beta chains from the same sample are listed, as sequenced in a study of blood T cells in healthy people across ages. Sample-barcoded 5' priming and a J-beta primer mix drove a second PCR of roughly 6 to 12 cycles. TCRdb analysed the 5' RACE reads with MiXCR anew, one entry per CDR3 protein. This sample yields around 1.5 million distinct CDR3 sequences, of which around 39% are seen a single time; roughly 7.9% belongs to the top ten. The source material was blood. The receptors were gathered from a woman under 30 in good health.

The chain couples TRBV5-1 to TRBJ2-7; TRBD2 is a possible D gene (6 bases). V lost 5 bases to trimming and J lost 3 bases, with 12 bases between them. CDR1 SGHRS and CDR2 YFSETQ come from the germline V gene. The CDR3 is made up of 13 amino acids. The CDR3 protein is CASSRASDYEQYF. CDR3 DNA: TGCGCCAGCAGTCGGGCTAGCGACTACGAGCAGTACTTC.

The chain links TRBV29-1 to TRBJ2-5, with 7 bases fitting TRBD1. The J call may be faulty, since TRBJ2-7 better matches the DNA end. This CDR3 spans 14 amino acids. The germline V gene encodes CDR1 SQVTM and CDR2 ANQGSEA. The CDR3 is CSVEVTRGSYEQYF. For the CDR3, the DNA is TGCAGCGTTGAAGTAACCAGGGGGTCCTACGAGCAGTACTTC.

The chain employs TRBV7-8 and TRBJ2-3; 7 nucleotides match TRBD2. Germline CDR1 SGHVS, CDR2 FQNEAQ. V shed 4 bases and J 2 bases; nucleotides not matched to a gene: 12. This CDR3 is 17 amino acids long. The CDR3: CASSSRQARGNTDTQYF. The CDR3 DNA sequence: TGTGCCAGCAGCTCGCGTCAAGCGCGGGGGAACACAGATACGCAGTATTTT.

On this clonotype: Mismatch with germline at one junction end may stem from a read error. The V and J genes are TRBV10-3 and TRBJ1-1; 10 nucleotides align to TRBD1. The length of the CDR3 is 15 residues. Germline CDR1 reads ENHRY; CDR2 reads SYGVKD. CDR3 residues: CAISARTGGNTGAFF. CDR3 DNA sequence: TGTGCCATCAGTGCCCGGACAGGGGGAAACACTGGAGCTTTCTTT.

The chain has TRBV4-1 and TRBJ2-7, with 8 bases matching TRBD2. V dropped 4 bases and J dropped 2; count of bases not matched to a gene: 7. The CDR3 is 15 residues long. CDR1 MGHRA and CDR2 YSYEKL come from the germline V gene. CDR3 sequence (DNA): TGCGCCAGCAGCCCCGAAAGCGGGGGAGCCTACGAGCAGTACTTC. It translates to CASSPESGGAYEQYF.

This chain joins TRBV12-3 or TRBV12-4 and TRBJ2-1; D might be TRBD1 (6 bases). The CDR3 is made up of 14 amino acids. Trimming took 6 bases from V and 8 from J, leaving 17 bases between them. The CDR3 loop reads CASRGQGLPYEQFF. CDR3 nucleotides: TGTGCCAGCAGGGGACAAGGACTCCCCTATGAGCAGTTCTTC.

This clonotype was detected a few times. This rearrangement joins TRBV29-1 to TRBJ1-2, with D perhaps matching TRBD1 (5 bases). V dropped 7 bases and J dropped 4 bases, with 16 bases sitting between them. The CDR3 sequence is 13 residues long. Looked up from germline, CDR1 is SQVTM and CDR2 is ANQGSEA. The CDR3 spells CSAPGGTGYGYTF. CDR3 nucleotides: TGCAGCGCTCCTGGGGGGACCGGCTATGGCTACACCTTC.

For the CDR3, the DNA is TGTGCCAGCAGCTCCGGGACAGCTAATAACTATGGCTACACCTTC. This gives the protein CASSSGTANNYGYTF. The chain couples TRBV11-2 to TRBJ1-2; 7 positions agree with TRBD1. Germline values: CDR1 SGHAT, CDR2 FQNNGV. The J segment lost 1 base and the V segment lost 4 bases, leaving 6 bases of the junction unmatched. CDR3 length: 15 amino acids.

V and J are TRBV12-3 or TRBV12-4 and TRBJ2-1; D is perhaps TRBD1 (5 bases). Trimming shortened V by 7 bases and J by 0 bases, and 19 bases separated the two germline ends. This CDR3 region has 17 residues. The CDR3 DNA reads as TGTGCCAGCACTCCCCAAGGGGCCCAGCGCTCCTACAATGAGCAGTTCTTC. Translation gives CASTPQGAQRSYNEQFF.

This CDR3 is CSVKGSGNTYEQYF. DNA for the CDR3: TGCAGCGTTAAGGGTAGCGGGAATACCTACGAGCAGTACTTC. The rearrangement links TRBV29-1 to TRBJ2-7; TRBD2 matches 8 bases. Germline V gene data show CDR1 as SQVTM and CDR2 as ANQGSEA. The CDR3 covers 14 residues. V gave up 5 bases and J gave up 2 bases; unmatched junction bases: 8.

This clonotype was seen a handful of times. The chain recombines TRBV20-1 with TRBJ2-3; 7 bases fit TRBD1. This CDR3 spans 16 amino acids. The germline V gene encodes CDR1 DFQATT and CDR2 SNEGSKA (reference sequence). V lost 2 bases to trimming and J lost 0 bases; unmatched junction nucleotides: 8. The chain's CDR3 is CSARSPGQLSTDTQYF. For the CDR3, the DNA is TGCAGTGCTAGATCTCCGGGACAGCTTAGCACAGATACGCAGTATTTT.

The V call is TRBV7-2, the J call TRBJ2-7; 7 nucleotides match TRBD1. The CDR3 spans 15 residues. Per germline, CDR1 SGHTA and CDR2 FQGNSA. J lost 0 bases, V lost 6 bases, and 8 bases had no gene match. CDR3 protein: CASRLQGRGSYEQYF. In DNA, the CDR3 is TGTGCCAGCAGACTACAGGGGAGAGGCTCCTACGAGCAGTACTTC.

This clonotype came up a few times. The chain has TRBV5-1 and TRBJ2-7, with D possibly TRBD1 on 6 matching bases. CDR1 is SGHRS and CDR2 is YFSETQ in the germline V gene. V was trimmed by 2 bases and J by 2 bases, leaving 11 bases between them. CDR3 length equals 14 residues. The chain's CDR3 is CASSLKGQPYEQYF. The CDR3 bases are TGCGCCAGCAGCTTAAAAGGACAGCCCTACGAGCAGTACTTC.

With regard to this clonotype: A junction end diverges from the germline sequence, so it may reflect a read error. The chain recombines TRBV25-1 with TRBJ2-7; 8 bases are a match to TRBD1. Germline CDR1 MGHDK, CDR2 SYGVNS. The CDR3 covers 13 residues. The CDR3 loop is CVSSAGGGYEQYF. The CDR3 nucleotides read TGTGTCAGCAGCGCAGGGGGCGGATACGAGCAGTACTTC.

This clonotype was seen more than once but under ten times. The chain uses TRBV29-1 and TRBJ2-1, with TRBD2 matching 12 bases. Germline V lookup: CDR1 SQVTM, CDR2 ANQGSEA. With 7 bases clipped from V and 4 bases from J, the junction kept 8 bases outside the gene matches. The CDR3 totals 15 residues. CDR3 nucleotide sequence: TGCAGCGCTAGGACTAGCGGGGTCCGATACAATGAGCAGTTCTTC. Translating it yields CSARTSGVRYNEQFF.

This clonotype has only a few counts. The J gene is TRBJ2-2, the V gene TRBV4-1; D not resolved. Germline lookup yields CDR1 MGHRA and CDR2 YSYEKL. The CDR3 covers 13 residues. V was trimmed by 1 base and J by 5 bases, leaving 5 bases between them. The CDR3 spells CASSQAGTGELFF. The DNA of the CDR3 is TGCGCCAGCAGCCAAGCTGGGACCGGGGAGCTGTTTTTT.

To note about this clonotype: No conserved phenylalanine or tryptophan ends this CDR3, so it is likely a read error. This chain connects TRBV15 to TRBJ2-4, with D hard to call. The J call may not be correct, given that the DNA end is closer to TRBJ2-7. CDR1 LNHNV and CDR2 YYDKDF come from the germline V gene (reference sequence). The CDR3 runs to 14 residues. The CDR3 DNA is TGTGCCACCAGCACTACGGACGTGACCTACGAGCAGTACCTC. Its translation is CATSTTDVTYEQYL.

The CDR3 DNA follows: TGTGCCAGCAGTTACGGAGACAGGGGGCCCGAAAGTTTCCCGTTTGAAGCTTTCTTT. Translation: CASSYGDRGPESFPFEAFF. The chain joins TRBV6-5 to TRBJ1-1; 10 bases agree with TRBD1. Losses at the gene ends were 2 bases for V and 7 bases for J; bases not matched to a gene: 19. CDR1 and CDR2 from the germline V gene are MNHEY and SVGAGI. The CDR3 consists of 19 residues.

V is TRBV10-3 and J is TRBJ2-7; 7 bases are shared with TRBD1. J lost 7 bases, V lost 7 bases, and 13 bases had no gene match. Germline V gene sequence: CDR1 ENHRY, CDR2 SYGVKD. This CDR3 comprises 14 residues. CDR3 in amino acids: CAITQKRTGGEQYF. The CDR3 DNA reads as TGTGCCATCACTCAAAAGAGGACAGGAGGAGAGCAGTACTTC.

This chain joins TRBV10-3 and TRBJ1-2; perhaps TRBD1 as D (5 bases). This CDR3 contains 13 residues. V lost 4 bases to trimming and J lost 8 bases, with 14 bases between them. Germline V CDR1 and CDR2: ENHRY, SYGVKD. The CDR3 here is CAISGLQGGGYTF. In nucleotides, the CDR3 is TGTGCCATCAGTGGATTGCAGGGAGGGGGCTACACCTTC.

The CDR3 region has the DNA TGCGCCAGCAGCCGAGGACAGGGTAAGAGCACTGAAGCTTTCTTT. The encoded protein is CASSRGQGKSTEAFF. This chain links TRBV5-1 with TRBJ1-1; 8 nucleotides agree with TRBD1. The germline V gene encodes CDR1 SGHRS and CDR2 YFSETQ. V lost 4 bases to trimming and J lost 4 bases; unmatched junction nucleotides: 9. The CDR3 extends over 15 amino acids.

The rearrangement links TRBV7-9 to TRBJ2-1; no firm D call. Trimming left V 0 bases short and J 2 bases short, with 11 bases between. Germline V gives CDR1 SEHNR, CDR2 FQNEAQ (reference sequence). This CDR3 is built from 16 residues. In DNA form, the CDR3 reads TGTGCCAGCAGCTTAGCGGGTCCCCTCCCCTACAATGAGCAGTTCTTC. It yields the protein CASSLAGPLPYNEQFF.

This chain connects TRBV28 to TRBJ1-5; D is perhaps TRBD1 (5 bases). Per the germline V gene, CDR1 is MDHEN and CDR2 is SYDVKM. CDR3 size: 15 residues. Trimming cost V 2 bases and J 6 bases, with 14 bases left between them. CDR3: CASSLGEGVVQPQHF. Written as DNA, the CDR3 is TGTGCCAGCAGTTTAGGCGAAGGGGTCGTTCAGCCCCAGCATTTT.

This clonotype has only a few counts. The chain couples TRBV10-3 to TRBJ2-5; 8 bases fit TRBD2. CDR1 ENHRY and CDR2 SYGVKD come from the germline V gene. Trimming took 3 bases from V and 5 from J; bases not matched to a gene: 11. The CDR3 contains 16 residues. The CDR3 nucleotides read TGTGCCATCAGTGATCTAAGGAGCGGGAGCTGGGAGACCCAGTACTTC. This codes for CAISDLRSGSWETQYF.

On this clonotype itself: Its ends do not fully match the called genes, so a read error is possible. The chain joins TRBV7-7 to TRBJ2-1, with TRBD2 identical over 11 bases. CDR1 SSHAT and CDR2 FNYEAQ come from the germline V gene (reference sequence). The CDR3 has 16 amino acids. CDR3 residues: CASSQLPGLAANEQFF. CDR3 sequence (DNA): TGTGCTAGCAGCCAGCTACCGGGACTAGCGGCCAATGAGCAGTTCTTC.

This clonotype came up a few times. CDR3 sequence (DNA): TGCAGCGCTGAGGGACAGGAAGGCTACGAGCAGTACTTC. Translating gives CSAEGQEGYEQYF. The V gene is TRBV29-1, the J gene TRBJ2-7; 8 bases fit TRBD1. V lost 7 bases, J lost 3 bases, and 8 bases stayed unmatched. This CDR3 is 13 amino acids long. Germline-derived CDR1 and CDR2 are SQVTM and ANQGSEA.

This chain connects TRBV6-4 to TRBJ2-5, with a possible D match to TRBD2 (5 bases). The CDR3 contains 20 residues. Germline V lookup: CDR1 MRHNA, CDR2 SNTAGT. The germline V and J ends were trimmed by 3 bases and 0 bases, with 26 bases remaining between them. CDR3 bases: TGTGCCAGCAGTGAGCCCCCTCACGGTGAGGGATCCTTGGACCAAGAGACCCAGTACTTC. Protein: CASSEPPHGEGSLDQETQYF.

The CDR3 DNA follows: TGTGCCAGCAGTGATACAGGGCTTTATGGCTACACCTTC. It translates to CASSDTGLYGYTF. This sequence joins TRBV2 and TRBJ1-2, with a weak D call TRBD1 (6 bases). Germline lookup yields CDR1 SNHLY and CDR2 FYNNEI. The CDR3 is 13 amino acids. V gave up 3 bases and J gave up 5 bases, with 10 bases separating them.